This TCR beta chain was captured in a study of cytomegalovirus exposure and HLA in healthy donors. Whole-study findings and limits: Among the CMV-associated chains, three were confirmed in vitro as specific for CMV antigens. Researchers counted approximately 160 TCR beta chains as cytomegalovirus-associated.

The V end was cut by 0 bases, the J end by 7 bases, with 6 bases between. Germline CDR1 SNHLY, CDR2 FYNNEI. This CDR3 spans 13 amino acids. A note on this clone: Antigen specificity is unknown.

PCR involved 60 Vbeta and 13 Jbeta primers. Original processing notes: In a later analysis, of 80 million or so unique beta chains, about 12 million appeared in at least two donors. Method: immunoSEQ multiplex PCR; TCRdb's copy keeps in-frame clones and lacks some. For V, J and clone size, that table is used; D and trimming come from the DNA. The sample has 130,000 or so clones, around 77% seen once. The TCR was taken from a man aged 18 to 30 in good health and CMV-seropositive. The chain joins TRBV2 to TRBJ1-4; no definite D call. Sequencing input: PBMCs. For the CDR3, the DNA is TGTGCCAGCAGTGAAGCCCACAGTGAAAAACTGTTTTTT. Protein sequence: CASSEAHSEKLFF.